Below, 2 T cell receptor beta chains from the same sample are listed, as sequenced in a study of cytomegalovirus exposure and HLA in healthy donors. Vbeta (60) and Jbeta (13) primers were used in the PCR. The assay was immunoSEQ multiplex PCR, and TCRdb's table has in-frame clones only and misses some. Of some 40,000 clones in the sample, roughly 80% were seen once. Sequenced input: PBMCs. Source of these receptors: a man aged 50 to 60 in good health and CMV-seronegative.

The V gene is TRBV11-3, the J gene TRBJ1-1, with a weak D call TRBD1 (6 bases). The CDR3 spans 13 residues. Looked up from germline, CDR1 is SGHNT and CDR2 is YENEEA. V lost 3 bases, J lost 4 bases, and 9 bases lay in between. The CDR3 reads CASSFEGGTEAFF. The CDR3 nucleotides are TGTGCCAGCAGCTTCGAAGGGGGCACTGAAGCTTTCTTT.

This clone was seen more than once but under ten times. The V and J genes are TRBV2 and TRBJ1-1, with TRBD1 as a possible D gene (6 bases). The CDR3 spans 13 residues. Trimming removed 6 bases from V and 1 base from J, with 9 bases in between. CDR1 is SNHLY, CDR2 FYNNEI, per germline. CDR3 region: CASSRTENTEAFF. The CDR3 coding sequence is TGTGCCAGCAGCCGGACAGAGAACACTGAAGCTTTCTTT. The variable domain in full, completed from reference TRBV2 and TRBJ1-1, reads EPEVTQTPSHQVTQMGQEVILRCVPISNHLYFYWYRQILGQKVEFLVSFYNNEISEKSEIFDDQFSVERPDGSNFTLKIRSTKLEDSAMYFCASSRTENTEAFFGQGTRLTVV.